Each of the 3 T cell receptor beta chains below was sequenced from the same sample in a study of CXCR3-negative and CXCR3-positive naive CD8 T cells. General study results and limits: Compared with CXCR3-negative naive cells, CXCR3-positive naive cells showed more hydrophobic TRB CDR3s.

UMI-labeled 5' RACE yielded the TRB cDNA libraries. TCRdb reworked the 5' RACE reads into one entry per CDR3 protein, no DNA. Its clone listing holds 50,000 to 60,000 distinct CDR3 sequences. Antigen specificity for these receptors is unknown. Sequencing was done on a sample of naive CXCR3+ CD8+ T cells from blood. The subset was: CD45RO-CCR7+CD27+CD95- naive CD8+ T cells expressing CXCR3 (TNR3+). The receptors here all came from a human donor in good health. Some clones in this sample may be carry-over from other donors' samples.

The chain has TRBV6-5 and TRBJ1-1; lacking DNA, the TRBD1 call made by TCRdb goes unchecked. There are 15 residues in the CDR3. CDR1 is MNHEY, CDR2 SVGAGI, per germline. The CDR3 region is CASSSGTGIDTEAFF.

J is TRBJ2-2 and V is TRBV23-1; TCRdb outputs TRBD2, but without DNA this stays unchecked. TRBV23-1 is marked as an open reading frame, function uncertain. This CDR3 comprises 16 residues. The CDR3: CASSQSREMDTGELFF.

The chain is built from TRBV7-2 and TRBJ2-5; TCRdb picks TRBD2, but there is no DNA to check that call. The germline gives CDR1 SGHTA, CDR2 FQGNSA. The CDR3 runs to 19 residues. CDR3 region: CASSLEERGSGGSGETQYF.